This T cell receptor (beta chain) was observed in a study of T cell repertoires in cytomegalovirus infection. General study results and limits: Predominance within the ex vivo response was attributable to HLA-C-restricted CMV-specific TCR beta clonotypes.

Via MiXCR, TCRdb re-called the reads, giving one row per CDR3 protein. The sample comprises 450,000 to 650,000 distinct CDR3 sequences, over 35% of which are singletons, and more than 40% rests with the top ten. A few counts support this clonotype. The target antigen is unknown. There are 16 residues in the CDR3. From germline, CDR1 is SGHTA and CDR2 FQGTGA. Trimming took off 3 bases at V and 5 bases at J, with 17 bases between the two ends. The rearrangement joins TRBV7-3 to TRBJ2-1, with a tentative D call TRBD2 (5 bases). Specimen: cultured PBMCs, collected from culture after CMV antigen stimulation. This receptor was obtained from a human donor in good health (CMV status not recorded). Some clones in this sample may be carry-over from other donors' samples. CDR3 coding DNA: TGTGCCAGCAGCTTGGGCCTTGGCCAACTAGACAATGAGCAGTTCTTC. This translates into CASSLGLGQLDNEQFF.